The T cell receptor (beta chain) under discussion was sequenced for a study of naive and memory T cell subsets. Study-wide results and limits: Potentially, T cell activation and differentiation skew this RNA-based measurement.

Amplification of ligated cDNA took four PCR rounds with SP2 and nested alpha and beta constant primers. Alpha and beta constant region primers primed reverse transcription for blood and skin samples. One entry per CDR3 protein results from TCRdb running MiXCR on the 5' RACE reads. The table records 50,000 or so distinct CDR3 sequences, 7% to 8.5% of them present only once. A UMI-containing oligonucleotide was joined by 3' ligation to the TCR cDNA template. Whole blood, 2.5 ml, came from adult healthy volunteers. Input was roughly 1 to 1,100 ng of DNase-treated total RNA without cell sorting. Germline V gene lookup returns CDR1 MGHRA and CDR2 YSYEKL. V lost 0 bases and J lost 6, with 6 bases in between. This CDR3 has 12 residues. Concerning this clonotype itself: The antigen is not known.

The rearrangement uses TRBV4-1 and TRBJ2-7, with D unclear. This TCR came from a male donor in good health. CDR3 loop: CASSQDGSEQYF. The CDR3 DNA reads as TGCGCCAGCAGCCAAGATGGGTCCGAGCAGTACTTC.